This T cell receptor (beta chain) emerged from a study of tumor and adjacent non-tumor tissue in lung cancer. About the research overall: There were around 11 adenocarcinoma, a couple of squamous cell carcinoma and 1 small cell lung cancer cases. Each sample yielded a few million productive TCRbeta reads on average. Overall study findings and caveats: Compared with tumor, normal lung showed significantly lower TCR diversity.

On this clonotype: Its antigen is as yet unknown. This may be a read error, as it is one base from a much larger clone.

Per the germline V gene, CDR1 is MNHNS and CDR2 is SASEGT. The CDR3 sequence is 15 residues long. No cell sorting was done before RNA was extracted from the tissue. More than 3 cm separated this lung sample from the edge of the tumor. Chemotherapy-naive patients with new lung cancer underwent thoracic surgery in China, August–late 2014. TCRbeta libraries were built with three rounds of nested PCR, modified from ARM-PCR. TCRdb passed the multiplex PCR reads through MiXCR, listing each CDR3 protein once. The sample has 77,000 or so distinct CDR3 sequences, 76% seen once; the top ten hold less than 50%. The chain links TRBV6-1 to TRBJ1-2; maybe TRBD1 (6 bases). Sequencing was performed on distant non-tumor lung tissue. This sequence was found in a man in his 70s with non-small cell lung cancer. The CDR3 reads CASSTRGGSYYGHTF. In DNA form, the CDR3 reads TGTGCCAGCAGCACCAGAGGGGGGAGTTACTATGGCCACACCTTC.